This T cell receptor beta chain emerged from a study of chemoradiotherapy in HPV16-positive cancers. Overall study findings and caveats: In HPV16-positive patients, HPV-responsive T-cell expansion tracked better recurrence-free survival. Candidate HPV-specific clones and E7-related TCR motifs grew in tumor during treatment. Functional assays defining HPV-specific T cells used only a couple of HPV16-positive patients.

CDR1 SSHAT and CDR2 FNYEAQ come from the germline V gene (reference sequence). V was pared by 1 base and J by 8 bases, with 15 bases between. This CDR3 contains 15 residues. To note about this clone: The antigen is not known.

Assay: immunoSEQ multiplex PCR; the TCRdb copy retains only in-frame clones and omits some. The profile shows tens of thousands of clones, 89% of them singletons. Repertoires were sampled repeatedly during chemoradiotherapy. The material sequenced was blood, taken from a patient who underwent chemoradiotherapy. The TCR comes from a human donor with HPV-associated anogenital cancer. V usage is TRBV7-7 and J usage is TRBJ2-1; D is perhaps TRBD1 (5 bases). CDR3 nucleotides: TGTGCCAGCAGCTTAGGACACTCCCAGGGCGATGAGCAGTTCTTC. This codes for CASSLGHSQGDEQFF.